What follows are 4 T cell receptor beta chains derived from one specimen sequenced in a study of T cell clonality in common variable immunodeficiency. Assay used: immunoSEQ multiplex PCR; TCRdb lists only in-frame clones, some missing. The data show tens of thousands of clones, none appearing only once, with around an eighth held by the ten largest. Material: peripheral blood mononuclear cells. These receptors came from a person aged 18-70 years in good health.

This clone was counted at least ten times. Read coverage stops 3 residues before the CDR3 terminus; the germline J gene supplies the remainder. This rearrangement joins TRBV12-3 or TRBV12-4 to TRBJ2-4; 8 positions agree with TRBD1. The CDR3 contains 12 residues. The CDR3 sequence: CASSLGTGFQYF. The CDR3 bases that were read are TGTGCCAGCAGTTTAGGGACAGGGTTT.

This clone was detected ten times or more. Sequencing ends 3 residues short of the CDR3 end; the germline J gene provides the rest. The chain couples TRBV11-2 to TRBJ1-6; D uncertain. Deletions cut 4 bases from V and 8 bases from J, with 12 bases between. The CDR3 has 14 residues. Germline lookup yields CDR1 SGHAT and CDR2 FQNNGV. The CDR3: CASSSGIEDSPLHF. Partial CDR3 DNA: TGTGCCAGCAGCTCGGGGATCGAGGATTCACCC.

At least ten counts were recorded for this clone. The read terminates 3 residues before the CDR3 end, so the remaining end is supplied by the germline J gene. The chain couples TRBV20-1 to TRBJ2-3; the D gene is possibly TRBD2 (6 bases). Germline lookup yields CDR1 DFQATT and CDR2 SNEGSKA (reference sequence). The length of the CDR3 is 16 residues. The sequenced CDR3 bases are TGCAGTGCTAGAGACGGGGGACTTCTTAGCAATCAGCCG. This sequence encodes CSARDGGLLSNQP. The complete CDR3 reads CSARDGGLLSNQPQYF.

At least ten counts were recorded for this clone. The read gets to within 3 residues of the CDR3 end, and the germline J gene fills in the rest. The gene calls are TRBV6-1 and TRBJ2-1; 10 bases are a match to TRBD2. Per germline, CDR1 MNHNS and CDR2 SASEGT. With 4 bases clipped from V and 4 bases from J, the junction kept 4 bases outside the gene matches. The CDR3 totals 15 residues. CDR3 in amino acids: CASSASGGGYNEQFF. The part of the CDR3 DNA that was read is TGTGCCAGCAGTGCGAGCGGGGGGGGGTACAATGAG.